This T cell receptor (beta chain) comes out of a study of blood T cell repertoires in COVID-19. Per the original data handling: Amplified reference gene primers provided the basis for estimating nucleated cell counts. Method: immunoSEQ multiplex PCR; TCRdb's copy keeps in-frame clones and lacks some. That table gives V, J and clone size, and the DNA gave D and trimming. The sample includes hundreds of thousands of clones, 85% to 90% seen only once; the top ten take under 14%. The origin of this receptor is a man aged 50 to 59 with COVID-19, enrolled during active disease. Sequenced sample: peripheral blood.

The DNA of the CDR3 is TGTGCCAGCAGTGATGGCCGCTACAATGAGCAGTTCTTC. Protein: CASSDGRYNEQFF. The chain recombines TRBV2 with TRBJ2-1, with D hard to call. Germline V gives CDR1 SNHLY, CDR2 FYNNEI. With 3 bases removed from V and 3 bases from J, the gap between germline ends came to 6 bases. The CDR3 runs 13 residues.